Listed below are T cell receptor beta chains from one sample, sequenced in a study of control samples from healthy donors and cancer patients. Assay: immunoSEQ multiplex PCR; the TCRdb copy retains only in-frame clones and omits some. This table has about 160,000 clones, roughly 90% appearing once. The sample consisted of blood. Receptor source: a man aged 30 to 45 in good health. Both conserved end residues are part of each CDR3. A D gene is named only where the DNA matches it firmly. A clone size is listed for some rows: how often the clone was seen (once, few, many), or a class if it is expanded.

TRBJ2-6,TRBD2,-,TRBV3-1/TRBV3-2,CASSQADSGGSGANVLTF,TGTGCCAGCAGCCAAGCAGATAGCGGGGGCTCTGGGGCCAACGTCCTGACTTTC
TRBJ1-1,-,-,TRBV6-1,CASSEAGSTEAFF,TGTGCCAGCAGTGAGGCAGGTAGCACTGAAGCTTTCTTT
TRBJ1-1,-,once,TRBV7-9,CASSGREGLNTEAFF,TGTGCCAGCAGCGGTCGAGAGGGACTGAACACTGAAGCTTTCTTT
TRBJ1-1,-,-,TRBV15,CATSRDATYGTEAFF,TGTGCCACCAGCAGAGATGCGACTTATGGCACTGAAGCTTTCTTT
TRBJ2-7,-,-,TRBV29-1,CSVSSRGGEQYF,TGCAGCGTTTCCTCTCGAGGGGGCGAGCAGTACTTC
TRBJ1-6,TRBD1,-,TRBV28,CASSLTGTGSSPLHF,TGTGCCAGCAGTTTAACGGGGACAGGGTCTTCACCCCTCCACTTT
TRBJ2-1,-,-,TRBV11-2,CASSPVGAGTAYNEQFF,TGTGCCAGCAGCCCCGTGGGGGCGGGAACCGCCTACAATGAGCAGTTCTTC
TRBJ2-7,TRBD2,-,TRBV27,CASSLIGRGNEQYF,TGTGCCAGCAGTTTAATCGGGAGGGGCAACGAGCAGTACTTC
TRBJ1-2,-,-,TRBV3-1/TRBV3-2,CASSQGVPGGYTF,TGTGCCAGCAGCCAAGGGGTCCCAGGAGGCTACACCTTC
TRBJ1-3,-,-,TRBV29-1,CSVSPTRDTIYF,TGCAGCGTCTCACCGACTCGGGACACCATATATTTT
TRBJ2-1,TRBD1,-,TRBV7-6,CASSLGGTGSYNEQFF,TGTGCCAGCAGCTTAGGCGGGACAGGGTCCTACAATGAGCAGTTCTTC
TRBJ1-2,TRBD1,-,TRBV6-5,CASSYSAGGDYGYTF,TGTGCCAGCAGTTACTCGGCAGGGGGGGACTATGGCTACACCTTC
TRBJ2-3,-,once,TRBV7-6,CASSLANRETADTQYF,TGTGCCAGCAGCTTAGCAAACAGGGAGACAGCAGATACGCAGTATTTT
TRBJ2-5,TRBD1,-,TRBV28,CASSLYAQGDQKTQYF,TGTGCCAGCAGTTTATATGCACAGGGGGATCAGAAGACCCAGTACTTC
TRBJ2-5,-,once,TRBV7-2,CASSQTRETQYF,TGTGCCAGCAGCCAGACTCGGGAGACCCAGTACTTC